What follows is one T cell receptor beta chain and its context. This sample was included in a study of technical replicates of blood from a handful of donors. Clones were sequenced by immunoSEQ multiplex PCR, and TCRdb holds only the in-frame ones, with some missing. The table records approximately 88,000 clones, 96% of them present only once. Trimming took 6 bases from V and 1 from J, leaving 16 bases between them. Per the germline V gene, CDR1 is MDHEN and CDR2 is SYDVKM. This CDR3 is built from 16 residues. The receptor's source is a human donor in good health. The sample was T cells isolated from PBMCs. The V and J genes are TRBV28 and TRBJ2-1; a weak D match, TRBD2 (5 bases). CDR3 nucleotide sequence: TGTGCCAGCAGCGCCCCCGTGGGAGCGTCCTACAATGAGCAGTTCTTC. Translation gives CASSAPVGASYNEQFF.